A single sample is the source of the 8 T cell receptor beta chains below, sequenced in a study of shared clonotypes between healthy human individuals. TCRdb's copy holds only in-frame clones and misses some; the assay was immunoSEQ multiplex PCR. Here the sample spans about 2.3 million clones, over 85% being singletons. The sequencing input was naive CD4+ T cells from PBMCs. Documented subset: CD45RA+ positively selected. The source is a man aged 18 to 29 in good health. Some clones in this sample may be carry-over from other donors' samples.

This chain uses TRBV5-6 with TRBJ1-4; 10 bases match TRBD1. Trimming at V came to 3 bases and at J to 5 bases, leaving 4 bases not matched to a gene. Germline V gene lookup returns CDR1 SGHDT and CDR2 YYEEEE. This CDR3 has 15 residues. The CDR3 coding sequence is TGTGCCAGCAGCTCCCGGGACAGGGGAAATGAAAAACTGTTTTTT. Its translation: CASSSRDRGNEKLFF.

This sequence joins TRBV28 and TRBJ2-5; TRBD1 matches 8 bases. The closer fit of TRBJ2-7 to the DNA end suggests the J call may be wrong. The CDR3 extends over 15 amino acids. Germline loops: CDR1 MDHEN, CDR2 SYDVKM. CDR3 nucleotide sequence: TGTGCCAGCAGAGCTCGACAGGGGAGAGGGCGCGAGCAGTACTTC. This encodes CASRARQGRGREQYF.

The CDR3 nucleotides are TGTGCCAGCAGTTCCCCCGGACAGTCTCTTCCTCACTTT. This codes for CASSSPGQSLPHF. The rearrangement links TRBV6-5 to TRBJ1-6, with D possibly matching TRBD1 (6 bases). This CDR3 has 13 residues. CDR1 is MNHEY, CDR2 SVGAGI, per germline. With 4 bases removed from V and 19 bases from J, the gap between germline ends came to 20 bases.

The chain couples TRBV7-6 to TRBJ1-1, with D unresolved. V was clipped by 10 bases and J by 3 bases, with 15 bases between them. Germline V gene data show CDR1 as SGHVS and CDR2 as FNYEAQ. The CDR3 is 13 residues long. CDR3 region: CATRQGRDTEAFF. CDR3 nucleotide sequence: TGTGCCACCCGCCAAGGTCGGGACACTGAAGCTTTCTTT.

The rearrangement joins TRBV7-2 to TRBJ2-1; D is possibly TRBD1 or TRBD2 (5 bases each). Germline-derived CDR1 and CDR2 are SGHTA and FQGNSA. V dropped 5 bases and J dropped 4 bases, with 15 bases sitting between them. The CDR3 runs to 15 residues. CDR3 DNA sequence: TGTGCCAGCAGCACCGGGACCCAGCCTTACAATGAGCAGTTCTTC. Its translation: CASSTGTQPYNEQFF.

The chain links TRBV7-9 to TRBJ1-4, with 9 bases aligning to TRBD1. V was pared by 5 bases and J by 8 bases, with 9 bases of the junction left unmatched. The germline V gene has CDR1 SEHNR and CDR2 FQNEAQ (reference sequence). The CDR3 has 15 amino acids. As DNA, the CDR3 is TGTGCCAGCAGCGAAGAGGGACAGGGTGGAGAAAAACTGTTTTTT. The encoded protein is CASSEEGQGGEKLFF. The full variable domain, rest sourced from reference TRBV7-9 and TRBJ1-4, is DTGVSQNPRHKITKRGQNVTFRCDPISEHNRLYWYRQTLGQGPEFLTYFQNEAQLEKSRLLSDRFSAERPKGSFSTLEIQRTEQGDSAMYLCASSEEGQGGEKLFFGSGTQLSVL.

The CDR3 loop reads CASSPGVAGGETQYF. The DNA for the CDR3 is TGCGCCAGCAGCCCCGGGGTAGCGGGAGGAGAGACCCAGTACTTC. V gene TRBV5-1 combines with J gene TRBJ2-5; 10 nucleotides match TRBD2. The length of the CDR3 is 15 residues. Unmatched junction bases numbered 7, after V lost 4 bases and J lost 4 bases. The germline V gene has CDR1 SGHRS and CDR2 YFSETQ.

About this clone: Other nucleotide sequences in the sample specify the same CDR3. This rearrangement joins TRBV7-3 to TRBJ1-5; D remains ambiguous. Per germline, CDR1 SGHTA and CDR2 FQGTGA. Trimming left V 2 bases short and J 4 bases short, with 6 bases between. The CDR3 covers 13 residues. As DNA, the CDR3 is TGTGCCAGCAGCTTAGAGGTAAATCAGCCCCAGCATTTT. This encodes CASSLEVNQPQHF.